The rows below give T cell receptor beta chains drawn from one sample of a study of CD8 T cells in ankylosing spondylitis. TCRdb passed the 5' RACE reads through MiXCR, listing each CDR3 protein once. The sample has fewer than 400,000 distinct CDR3 sequences; roughly 15% are singletons. Sequences were obtained from blood, either unsorted or a sorted T cell fraction (not recorded which). The receptors stem from a male donor with ankylosing spondylitis or in good health (not recorded which). Both conserved end residues are part of each CDR3. The D gene is left open where the match is weak. The size entry is marked missing in some rows and otherwise reads once, few, many or a size class.

-	TRBV5-4	TRBJ2-2	-	CASSLAISLELGELFF	TGTGCCAGCAGCTTGGCGATTTCACTAGAACTCGGGGAGCTGTTTTTT
-	TRBV7-2	TRBJ2-1	TRBD2	CASSLVELAGSNEQFF	TGTGCCAGCAGCTTAGTTGAACTAGCGGGCAGCAATGAGCAGTTCTTC
few	TRBV7-9	TRBJ2-5	-	CASSPGSRETQYF	TGTGCCAGCAGCCCTGGGAGCAGGGAGACCCAGTACTTC
-	TRBV25-1	TRBJ2-5	TRBD2	CASSERKSGRAAETQYF	TGTGCCAGCAGTGAAAGGAAGAGCGGGAGGGCCGCAGAGACCCAGTACTTC
-	TRBV11-2	TRBJ2-6	-	CASSLMGANVLTF	TGTGCCAGCAGCTTGATGGGGGCCAACGTCCTGACTTTC
few	TRBV2	TRBJ1-1	-	CASSPDTHEAFF	TGTGCCAGCAGCCCCGACACGCACGAAGCTTTCTTT
-	TRBV29-1	TRBJ2-1	TRBD1	CSVEDARHRGIDEQFF	TGCAGCGTTGAAGACGCTCGGCACAGGGGGATCGATGAGCAGTTCTTC
-	TRBV29-1	TRBJ2-7	-	CSVGGQGPNEQYF	TGCAGCGTTGGAGGGCAGGGCCCCAACGAGCAGTACTTC
few	TRBV5-1	TRBJ2-7	-	CASSLGRESDEQYF	TGCGCCAGCAGCTTGGGCAGGGAAAGCGACGAGCAGTACTTC
-	TRBV18	TRBJ1-1	-	CATKDAPGNTEAFF	TGTGCCACAAAGGACGCCCCAGGGAACACTGAAGCTTTCTTT
few	TRBV5-1	TRBJ1-4	-	CASRGGATGEKLFF	TGCGCCTCACGTGGAGGGGCCACTGGGGAAAAACTGTTTTTT
many	TRBV18	TRBJ1-1	-	CASSPLRGTEAFF	TGTGCCAGCTCACCCTTACGCGGAACTGAAGCTTTCTTT
-	TRBV29-1	TRBJ1-1	TRBD1	CSVQRQGGTEAFF	TGCAGCGTTCAACGGCAGGGGGGTACTGAAGCTTTCTTT
-	TRBV6-1	TRBJ2-2	-	CASLRAGMNTGELFF	TGTGCCAGCCTGCGGGCGGGAATGAACACCGGGGAGCTGTTTTTT
few	TRBV2	TRBJ1-4	-	CASSDRYNEKLFF	TGTGCCAGCAGTGACAGATATAATGAAAAACTGTTTTTT
few	TRBV5-6	TRBJ2-7	TRBD1	CASSRSTGFSYEQYF	TGTGCCAGCAGCCGATCGACAGGGTTCAGTTACGAGCAGTACTTC
few	TRBV30	TRBJ2-1	TRBD2	CAGGLAGTSYNEQFF	TGTGCCGGAGGACTAGCGGGAACTTCCTACAATGAGCAGTTCTTC
few	TRBV20-1	TRBJ1-4	-	CSAVPGGREKLFF	TGCAGTGCCGTCCCGGGGGGACGGGAAAAACTGTTTTTT
few	TRBV4-2	TRBJ1-1	-	CASSQDPRTGYTEAFF	TGTGCCAGCAGCCAAGATCCCCGAACAGGGTACACTGAAGCTTTCTTT
medium-sized	TRBV11-2	TRBJ2-1	TRBD2	CASSLGLYNEQFF	TGCGCCAGCAGCTTGGGACTATACAATGAGCAGTTCTTC
-	TRBV2	TRBJ2-7	TRBD1	CASSRSLLTGAAYEQYF	TGTGCCAGCAGCCGGAGCCTTTTGACAGGGGCTGCCTACGAGCAGTACTTC
few	TRBV4-2	TRBJ2-2	-	CASSQIGREIRGTGELFF	TGTGCCAGCAGCCAAATAGGGCGGGAAATCCGGGGCACCGGGGAGCTGTTTTTT
few	TRBV12-3/TRBV12-4	TRBJ2-2	TRBD1	CASSPGQGFTGELFF	TGTGCCAGCAGTCCGGGACAGGGTTTCACCGGGGAGCTGTTTTTT
-	TRBV20-1	TRBJ2-2	-	CSALPVAGELFF	TGCAGTGCCCTGCCGGTCGCCGGGGAGCTGTTTTTT
few	TRBV5-6	TRBJ1-2	TRBD1	CASSLIQGGTARRYTF	TGTGCCAGCAGCTTGATTCAGGGGGGAACGGCGAGACGCTACACCTTC
few	TRBV11-2	TRBJ2-5	-	CASSLVSGQYFKETQYF	TGTGCCAGCAGCTTAGTTTCGGGTCAATATTTCAAAGAGACCCAGTACTTC
few	TRBV7-9	TRBJ1-1	TRBD1	CASSPKTGRNTEAFF	TGTGCCAGCAGCCCGAAGACAGGGAGGAACACTGAAGCTTTCTTT
few	TRBV3-1	TRBJ2-5	TRBD2	CASSRRTSGQETQYF	TGTGCCAGCAGCCGAAGGACTAGCGGACAAGAGACCCAGTACTTC
-	TRBV2	TRBJ2-2	-	CASNEVPNTGELFF	TGTGCCAGCAATGAGGTCCCCAACACCGGGGAGCTGTTTTTT
-	TRBV20-1	TRBJ2-7	TRBD2	CSAPHPGLVSYEQYF	TGCAGTGCGCCTCACCCGGGACTAGTCTCCTACGAGCAGTACTTC
many	TRBV12-3/TRBV12-4	TRBJ1-2	TRBD1	CASRGTGDLGEGYTF	TGTGCCAGCAGGGGTACAGGGGACCTGGGAGAAGGCTACACCTTC
many	TRBV12-3/TRBV12-4	TRBJ1-2	-	CASSLGGFGYTF	TGTGCCAGCAGTTTAGGAGGGTTTGGCTACACCTTC
few	TRBV12-3/TRBV12-4	TRBJ2-2	TRBD2	CASSSGTSGNLRTGELFF	TGTGCCAGCAGTTCTGGGACTAGCGGGAATCTGAGGACCGGGGAGCTGTTTTTT
-	TRBV5-6	TRBJ2-7	-	CASSLLIENPYEQYF	TGTGCCAGCAGCTTGCTAATTGAAAATCCCTACGAGCAGTACTTC
few	TRBV6-1	TRBJ1-1	-	CASTLGADPPEAFF	TGTGCCAGCACCCTAGGGGCGGATCCCCCTGAAGCTTTCTTT
few	TRBV12-3/TRBV12-4	TRBJ1-1	-	CASTPGKGGNTEAFF	TGTGCCAGCACCCCGGGGAAGGGGGGGAACACTGAAGCTTTCTTT
few	TRBV6-1	TRBJ2-2	TRBD2	CASSEPGGQNTGELFF	TGTGCCAGCAGTGAGCCGGGGGGGCAGAACACCGGGGAGCTGTTTTTT
few	TRBV10-3	TRBJ2-2	-	CAIKGPMNTGELFF	TGTGCCATCAAGGGACCTATGAACACCGGGGAGCTGTTTTTT
-	TRBV12-3/TRBV12-4	TRBJ1-4	-	CASSFSGGEKLFF	TGTGCCAGCAGTTTTTCAGGCGGTGAAAAACTGTTTTTT
-	TRBV7-2	TRBJ2-3	-	CASSPQGDRRTDTQYF	TGTGCCAGCAGCCCCCAGGGCGACAGACGCACAGATACGCAGTATTTT
few	TRBV5-1	TRBJ2-5	-	CASSPSFTVETQYF	TGCGCCAGCAGCCCCTCCTTCACCGTGGAGACCCAGTACTTC
few	TRBV20-1	TRBJ2-7	-	CSARDDTKTSSYEQYF	TGCAGTGCTAGAGACGACACCAAAACCAGCTCCTACGAGCAGTACTTC
-	TRBV20-1	TRBJ1-1	TRBD1	CSVPGQGGTEAFF	TGCAGTGTTCCCGGACAGGGAGGGACTGAAGCTTTCTTT
many	TRBV20-1	TRBJ2-1	TRBD2	CSARGGGSYNEQFF	TGCAGTGCTAGAGGGGGGGGCTCCTACAATGAGCAGTTCTTC
few	TRBV4-2	TRBJ2-7	-	CASSTEIGDYEQYF	TGTGCCAGCAGCACGGAGATAGGGGACTACGAGCAGTACTTC
few	TRBV11-2	TRBJ1-2	TRBD1	CASSSLPDRKNTF	TGTGCCAGCAGCTCCCTCCCGGACAGGAAAAACACCTTC
-	TRBV7-8	TRBJ2-1	TRBD2	CASSLERSASGSLDEQFF	TGTGCCAGCAGCTTAGAGAGGTCGGCTAGCGGGAGCTTGGATGAGCAGTTCTTC
few	TRBV7-9	TRBJ2-7	-	CASSFNRDDEQYF	TGTGCCAGCAGCTTCAACAGGGACGACGAGCAGTACTTC
many	TRBV30	TRBJ1-1	-	CAWSPFANVITEAFF	TGTGCCTGGAGTCCCTTCGCCAACGTAATTACTGAAGCTTTCTTT
many	TRBV4-2	TRBJ2-1	-	CASSQDRRDPQFF	TGTGCCAGCAGCCAAGATCGGCGGGATCCCCAGTTCTTC
few	TRBV3-1	TRBJ2-1	-	CASSPGPADLDEQFF	TGTGCCAGCAGCCCGGGACCCGCAGATCTCGATGAGCAGTTCTTC
-	TRBV11-1	TRBJ2-1	TRBD1	CASSLGRDRGLFPPKGHPNEQFF	TGTGCCAGCAGCTTAGGGCGGGACAGGGGTTTGTTCCCCCCCAAAGGGCACCCAAATGAGCAGTTCTTC
-	TRBV16	TRBJ2-1	-	CASSQLGSNEQFF	TGTGCCAGCAGCCAATTGGGTAGCAATGAGCAGTTCTTC
-	TRBV9	TRBJ2-7	-	CASSVDGYYEQYF	TGTGCCAGCAGCGTCGACGGTTACTACGAGCAGTACTTC
many	TRBV20-1	TRBJ1-1	-	CSASENTEAFF	TGCAGTGCTAGCGAGAACACTGAAGCTTTCTTT
-	TRBV29-1	TRBJ2-7	TRBD2	CSVASGGQWGEQYF	TGCAGCGTAGCCAGCGGGGGCCAATGGGGAGAGCAGTACTTC
many	TRBV29-1	TRBJ1-1	TRBD1	CSVGQGARITEAFF	TGCAGCGTTGGACAGGGGGCGAGGATCACTGAAGCTTTCTTT
-	TRBV20-1	TRBJ1-1	-	CSAEGGYTEAFF	TGCAGTGCGGAGGGGGGGTACACTGAAGCTTTCTTT
many	TRBV4-1	TRBJ2-2	TRBD1	CASSHGKGAVGTGELFF	TGCGCCAGCAGCCACGGCAAGGGGGCGGTGGGCACCGGGGAGCTGTTTTTT
few	TRBV7-8	TRBJ2-2	-	CASSLRQFTGELFF	TGTGCCAGCAGCTTAAGACAGTTCACCGGGGAGCTGTTTTTT